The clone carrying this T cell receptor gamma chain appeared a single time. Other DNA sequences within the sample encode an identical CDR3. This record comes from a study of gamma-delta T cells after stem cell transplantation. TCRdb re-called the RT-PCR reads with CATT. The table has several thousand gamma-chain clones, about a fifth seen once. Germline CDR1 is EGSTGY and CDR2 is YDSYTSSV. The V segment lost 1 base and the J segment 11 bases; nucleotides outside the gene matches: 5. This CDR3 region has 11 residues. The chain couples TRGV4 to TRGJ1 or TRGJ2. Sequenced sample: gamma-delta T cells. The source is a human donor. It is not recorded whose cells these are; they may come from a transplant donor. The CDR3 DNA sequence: TGTGCCACCTGGGATGGTGGGGAGAAACTCTTT. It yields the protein CATWDGGEKLF.